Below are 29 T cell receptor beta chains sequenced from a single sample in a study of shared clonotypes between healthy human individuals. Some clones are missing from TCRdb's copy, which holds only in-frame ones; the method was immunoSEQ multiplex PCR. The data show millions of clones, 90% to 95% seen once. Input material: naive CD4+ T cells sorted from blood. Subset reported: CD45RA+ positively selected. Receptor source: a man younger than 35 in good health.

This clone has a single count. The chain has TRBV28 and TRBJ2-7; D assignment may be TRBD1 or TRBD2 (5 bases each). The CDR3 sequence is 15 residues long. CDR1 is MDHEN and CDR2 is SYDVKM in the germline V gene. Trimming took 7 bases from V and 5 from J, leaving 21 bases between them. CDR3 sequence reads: CASTGARLGDHEQYF. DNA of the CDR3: TGTGCCAGCACCGGGGCCCGGTTGGGGGACCACGAGCAGTACTTC.

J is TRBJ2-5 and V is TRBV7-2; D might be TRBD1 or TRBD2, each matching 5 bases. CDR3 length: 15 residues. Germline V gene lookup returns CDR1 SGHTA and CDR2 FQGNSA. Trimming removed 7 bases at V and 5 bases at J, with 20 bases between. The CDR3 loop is CASTGVVGERETQYF. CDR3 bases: TGTGCCAGCACCGGGGTAGTGGGGGAGCGGGAGACCCAGTACTTC.

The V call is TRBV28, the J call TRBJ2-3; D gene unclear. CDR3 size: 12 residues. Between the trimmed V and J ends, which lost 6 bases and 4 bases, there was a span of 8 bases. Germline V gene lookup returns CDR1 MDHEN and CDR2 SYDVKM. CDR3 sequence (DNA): TGTGCCAGCAGCTCCGAACCAGATACGCAGTATTTT. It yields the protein CASSSEPDTQYF. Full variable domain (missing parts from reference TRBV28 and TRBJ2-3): DVKVTQSSRYLVKRTGEKVFLECVQDMDHENMFWYRQDPGLGLRLIYFSYDVKMKEKGDIPEGYSVSREKKERFSLILESASTNQTSMYLCASSSEPDTQYFGPGTRLTVL.

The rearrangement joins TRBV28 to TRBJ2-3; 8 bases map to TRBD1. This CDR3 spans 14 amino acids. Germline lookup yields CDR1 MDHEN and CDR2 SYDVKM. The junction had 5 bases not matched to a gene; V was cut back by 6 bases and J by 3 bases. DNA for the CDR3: TGTGCCAGCAGAACAGACAGGGGAACAGATACGCAGTATTTT. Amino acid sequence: CASRTDRGTDTQYF.

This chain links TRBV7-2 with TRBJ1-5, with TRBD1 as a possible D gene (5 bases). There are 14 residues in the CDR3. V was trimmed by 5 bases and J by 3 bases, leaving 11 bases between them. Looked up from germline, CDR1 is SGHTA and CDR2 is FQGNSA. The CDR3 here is CASSEGSYNQPQHF. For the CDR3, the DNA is TGTGCCAGCAGCGAGGGGTCTTACAATCAGCCCCAGCATTTT.

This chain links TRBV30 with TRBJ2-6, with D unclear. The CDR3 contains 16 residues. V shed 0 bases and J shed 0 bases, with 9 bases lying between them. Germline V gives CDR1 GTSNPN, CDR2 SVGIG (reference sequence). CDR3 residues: CAWSVLGRSGANVLTF. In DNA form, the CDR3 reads TGTGCCTGGAGTGTACTTGGACGCTCTGGGGCCAACGTCCTGACTTTC.

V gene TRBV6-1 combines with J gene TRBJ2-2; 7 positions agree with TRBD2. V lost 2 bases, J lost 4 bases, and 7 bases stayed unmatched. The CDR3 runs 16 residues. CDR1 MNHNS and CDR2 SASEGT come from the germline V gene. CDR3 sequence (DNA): TGTGCCAGCAGTGAATGGCTAGCGGAGCGCACCGGGGAGCTGTTTTTT. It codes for CASSEWLAERTGELFF.

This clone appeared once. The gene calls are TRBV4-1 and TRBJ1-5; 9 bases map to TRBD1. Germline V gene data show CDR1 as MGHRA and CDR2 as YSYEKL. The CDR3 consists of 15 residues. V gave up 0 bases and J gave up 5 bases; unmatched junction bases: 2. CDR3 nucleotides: TGCGCCAGCAGCCAAGAGGACAGGGGTGATCAGCCCCAGCATTTT. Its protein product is CASSQEDRGDQPQHF.

The CDR3 nucleotides are TGTGCCAGCACCACACTAGCGGGTAGGACCAATGAGCAGTTCTTC. Amino acids: CASTTLAGRTNEQFF. The rearrangement links TRBV6-1 to TRBJ2-1, with TRBD2 matching over 9 bases. The germline V gene has CDR1 MNHNS and CDR2 SASEGT. This CDR3 has 15 amino acids. The J segment lost 6 bases and the V segment lost 7 bases, leaving 10 bases of the junction unmatched.

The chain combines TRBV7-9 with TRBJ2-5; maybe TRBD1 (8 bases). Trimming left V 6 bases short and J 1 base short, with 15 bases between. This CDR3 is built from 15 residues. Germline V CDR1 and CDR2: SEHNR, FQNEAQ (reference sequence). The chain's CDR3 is CASSPAGQVQETQYF. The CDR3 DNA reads TGTGCCAGCAGTCCAGCGGGACAGGTCCAAGAGACCCAGTACTTC.

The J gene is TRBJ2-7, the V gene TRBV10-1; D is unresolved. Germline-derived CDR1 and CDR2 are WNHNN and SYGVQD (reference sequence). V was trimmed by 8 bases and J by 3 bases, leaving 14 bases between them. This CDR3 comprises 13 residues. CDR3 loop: CASQQAEIYEQYF. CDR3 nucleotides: TGCGCCAGCCAGCAGGCCGAAATCTACGAGCAGTACTTC.

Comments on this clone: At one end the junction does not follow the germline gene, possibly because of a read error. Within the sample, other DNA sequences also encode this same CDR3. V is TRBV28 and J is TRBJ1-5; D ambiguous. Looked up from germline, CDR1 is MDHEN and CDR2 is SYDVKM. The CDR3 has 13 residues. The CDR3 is CASSGKAVQPQHF. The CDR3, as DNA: TGCGCCAGCAGCGGGAAAGCGGTCCAGCCCCAGCATTTT.

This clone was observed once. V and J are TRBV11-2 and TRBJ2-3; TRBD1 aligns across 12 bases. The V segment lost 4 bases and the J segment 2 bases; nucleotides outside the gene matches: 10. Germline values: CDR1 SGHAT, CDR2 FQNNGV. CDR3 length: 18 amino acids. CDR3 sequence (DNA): TGTGCCAGCAGCTCTAGCGAGGGACAGGGGGCTTACACAGATACGCAGTATTTT. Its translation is CASSSSEGQGAYTDTQYF.

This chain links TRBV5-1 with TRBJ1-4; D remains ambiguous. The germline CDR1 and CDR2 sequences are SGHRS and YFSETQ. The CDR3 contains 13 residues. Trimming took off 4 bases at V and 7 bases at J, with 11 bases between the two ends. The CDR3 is CASSPGLGEKLFF. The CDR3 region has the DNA TGCGCCAGCAGCCCTGGACTGGGTGAAAAACTGTTTTTT.

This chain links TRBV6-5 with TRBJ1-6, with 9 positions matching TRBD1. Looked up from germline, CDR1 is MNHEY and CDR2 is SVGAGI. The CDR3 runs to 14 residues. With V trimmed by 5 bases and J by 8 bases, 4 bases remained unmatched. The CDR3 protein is CASSMTGGHSPLHF. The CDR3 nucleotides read TGTGCCAGCAGTATGACAGGGGGGCATTCACCCCTCCACTTT.

CDR3 nucleotide sequence: TGTGCCAGCAGACTAGGGACAGAGAATTCACCCCTCCACTTT. Its translation: CASRLGTENSPLHF. This chain connects TRBV19 to TRBJ1-6; 7 bases line up with TRBD1. The CDR3 has 14 amino acids. With 9 bases clipped from V and 7 bases from J, the junction kept 9 bases outside the gene matches. Germline V CDR1 and CDR2: LNHDA, SQIVND (reference sequence).

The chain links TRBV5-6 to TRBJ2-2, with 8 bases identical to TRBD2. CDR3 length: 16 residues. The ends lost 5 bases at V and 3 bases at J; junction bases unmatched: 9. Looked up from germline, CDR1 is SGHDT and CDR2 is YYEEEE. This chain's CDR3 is CASRIFSGRDTGELFF. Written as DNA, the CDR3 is TGTGCCAGCAGAATTTTCAGCGGGAGAGACACCGGGGAGCTGTTTTTT.

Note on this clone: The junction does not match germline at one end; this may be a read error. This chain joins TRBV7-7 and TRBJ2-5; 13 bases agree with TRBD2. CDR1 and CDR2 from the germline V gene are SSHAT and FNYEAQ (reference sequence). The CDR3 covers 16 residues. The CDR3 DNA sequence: TGTGCTAGCAGCTTCGGGACTAGCGGGGCCGGGGAGACCCAGTACTTC. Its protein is CASSFGTSGAGETQYF.

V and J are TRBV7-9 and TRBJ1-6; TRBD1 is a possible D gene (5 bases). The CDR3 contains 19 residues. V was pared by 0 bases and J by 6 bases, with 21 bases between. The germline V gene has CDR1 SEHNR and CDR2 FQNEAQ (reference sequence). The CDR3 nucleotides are TGTGCCAGCAGCTTAGCCAGGGTCGATTCCGGCGGCGTTAATTCACCCCTCCACTTT. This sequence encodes CASSLARVDSGGVNSPLHF.

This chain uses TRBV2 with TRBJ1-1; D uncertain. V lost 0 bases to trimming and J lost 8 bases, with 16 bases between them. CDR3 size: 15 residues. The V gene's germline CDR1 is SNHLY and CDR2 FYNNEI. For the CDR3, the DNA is TGTGCCAGCAGTGAAGCCGGGAAGTCCGGGCGGGAAGCTTTCTTT. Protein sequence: CASSEAGKSGREAFF.

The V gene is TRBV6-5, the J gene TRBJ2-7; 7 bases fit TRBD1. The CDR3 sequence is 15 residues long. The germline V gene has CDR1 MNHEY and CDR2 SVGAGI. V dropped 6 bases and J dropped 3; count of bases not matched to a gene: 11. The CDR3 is CASSSTGIGNYEQYF. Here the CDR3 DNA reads TGTGCCAGCAGCTCGACAGGGATTGGAAACTACGAGCAGTACTTC.

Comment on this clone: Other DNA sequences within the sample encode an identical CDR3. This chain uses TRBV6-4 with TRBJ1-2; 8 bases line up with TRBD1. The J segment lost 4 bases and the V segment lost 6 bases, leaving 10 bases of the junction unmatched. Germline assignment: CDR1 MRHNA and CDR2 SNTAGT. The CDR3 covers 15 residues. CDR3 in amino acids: CASRPGGQAGYGYTF. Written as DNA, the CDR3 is TGTGCCAGCAGACCAGGGGGACAGGCCGGCTATGGCTACACCTTC.

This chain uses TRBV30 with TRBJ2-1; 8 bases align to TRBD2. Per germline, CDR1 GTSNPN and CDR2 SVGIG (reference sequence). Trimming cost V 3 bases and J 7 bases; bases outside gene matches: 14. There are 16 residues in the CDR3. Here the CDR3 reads CAWSDGRAASGNEQFF. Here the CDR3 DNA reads TGTGCCTGGAGCGACGGGAGGGCCGCGAGTGGGAATGAGCAGTTCTTC.

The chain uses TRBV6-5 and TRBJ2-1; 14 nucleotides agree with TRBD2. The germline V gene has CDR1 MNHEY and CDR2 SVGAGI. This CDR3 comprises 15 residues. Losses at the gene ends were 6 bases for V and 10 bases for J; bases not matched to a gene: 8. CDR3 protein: CASRPGLAGVGEQFF. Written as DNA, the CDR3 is TGTGCCAGCAGGCCGGGACTAGCGGGAGTGGGCGAGCAGTTCTTC.

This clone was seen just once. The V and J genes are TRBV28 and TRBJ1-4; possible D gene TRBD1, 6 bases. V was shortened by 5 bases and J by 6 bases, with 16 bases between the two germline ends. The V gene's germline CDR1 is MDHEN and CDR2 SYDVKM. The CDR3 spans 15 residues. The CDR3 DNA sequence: TGTGCCAGCAGTGCGCCTCAGGGGAAGTATGAAAAACTGTTTTTT. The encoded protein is CASSAPQGKYEKLFF.

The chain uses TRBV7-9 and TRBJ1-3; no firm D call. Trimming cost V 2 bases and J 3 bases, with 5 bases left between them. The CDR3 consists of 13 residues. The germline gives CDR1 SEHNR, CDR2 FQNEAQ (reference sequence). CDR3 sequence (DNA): TGTGCCAGCAGCTTAATGAGTGGAAACACCATATATTTT. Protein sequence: CASSLMSGNTIYF.

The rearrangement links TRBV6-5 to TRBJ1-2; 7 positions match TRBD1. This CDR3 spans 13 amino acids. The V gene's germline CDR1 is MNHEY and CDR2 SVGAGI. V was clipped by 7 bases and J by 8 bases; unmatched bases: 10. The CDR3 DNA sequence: TGTGCCAGCAAAACGACAGGGAACGGCGGCTACACCTTC. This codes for CASKTTGNGGYTF.

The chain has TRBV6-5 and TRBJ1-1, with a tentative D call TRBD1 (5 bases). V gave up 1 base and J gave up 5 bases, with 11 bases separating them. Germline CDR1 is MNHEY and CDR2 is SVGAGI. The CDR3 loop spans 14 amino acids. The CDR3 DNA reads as TGTGCCAGCAGTTACTTGCTCAGGGATACTGAAGCTTTCTTT. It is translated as CASSYLLRDTEAFF.

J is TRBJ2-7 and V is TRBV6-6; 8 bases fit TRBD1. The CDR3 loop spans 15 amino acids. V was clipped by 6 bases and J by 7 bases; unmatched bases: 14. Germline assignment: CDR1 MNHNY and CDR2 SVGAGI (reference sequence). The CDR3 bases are TGTGCCAGCAGCCCCGGACAGGGATGGATGGGGGAGCAGTACTTC. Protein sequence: CASSPGQGWMGEQYF.